The TCR beta chain under discussion was sequenced for a study of response to subunit inactivated influenza vaccine. About this clonotype itself: Its antigen is currently unknown.

TCRdb independently ran MiXCR on the RT-PCR reads; one entry per CDR3 protein. The data contain some 540,000 distinct CDR3 sequences, approximately 20% of them singletons. Regarding the study as a whole: Researchers suggested that each seasonal influenza vaccination recruits few new T cells.

V dropped 6 bases and J dropped 7; count of bases not matched to a gene: 8. This CDR3 comprises 14 residues. These data are also associated with another study on T cells expressing NK-cell markers. Per that paper: TCR beta libraries carry UMIs added by 5'RACE template switching. Sorted CD3+CD56-NKG2C+, CD3+CD56+NKG2C- and CD3+CD56+NKG2C+ T cells were the source of the TCR beta repertoires. Four donors showed these clonotypes also leading the CD3+CD56-NKG2C+ fraction. Whether expanded NKG2C+ T cell clones recognized HCMV stayed uncertain.

The chain links TRBV12-3 or TRBV12-4 to TRBJ2-1; 8 nucleotides align to TRBD1. The clonotype originates from a man aged 50-59 years who received an inactivated influenza vaccine. Sequencing used CD4+ T cells sorted from PBMCs, obtained 11 to 12 days after vaccination. CDR3 sequence: CASSMTGAGNEQFF. CDR3 nucleotides: TGTGCCAGCAGCATGACAGGGGCAGGGAATGAGCAGTTCTTC.